This TCR beta chain originates from a study of T-cell reconstitution after alpha-beta-depleted transplantation in children. The germline gives CDR1 DFQATT, CDR2 SNEGSKA (reference sequence). The CDR3 is made up of 14 amino acids. V lost 3 bases, J lost 4 bases, and 4 bases stayed unmatched. Preparation of the TCRbeta library used unique molecular identifiers. TCRdb called the PCR reads again in MiXCR, with one record for every CDR3 protein. The sample shows 450,000 to 500,000 distinct CDR3 sequences, about 12% of them seen only once. This clonotype has more than one count but fewer than ten. This sequence originates from a human donor who donated a stem cell graft to a child with combined immunodeficiency. This sample comprised PBMCs from the stem cell graft donor, obtained from the stem cell graft. This chain joins TRBV20-1 and TRBJ2-2; 8 bases map to TRBD2. The CDR3 region has the DNA TGCAGTGCTAGCGGGGGGGCTCGCACCGGGGAGCTGTTTTTT. This sequence encodes CSASGGARTGELFF.